Included here is one T cell receptor (beta chain) sequence, with context. Its binding antigen is unknown. One base away there is no much larger clone; base qualities are not given. The record originates from a study of T-cell memory formation after mild COVID-19 (dated by TCRdb to the early 2020s). For the wider study: TCR sequence clusters from the two donors were largely donor specific. In a couple of donors, T-cell clones that expanded and contracted after mild COVID-19 were followed by sequencing TCRalpha and TCRbeta repertoires longitudinally. Two young, previously healthy adult volunteers, one female and one male, were included in the cohort. Beyond this particular receptor, the publication reports: Whether the second-wave clones peaking on day 37 were SARS-CoV-2 specific was not confirmed. Some responding clones were found in pre-infection memory, which suggests that pre-existing cross-reactive memory T cells took part in the SARS-CoV-2 response. Contracting CD4+ clones turned up mainly in the CM and EM memory subsets, whereas EMRA was where CD8+ clones were enriched. Clones that contracted from day 15 to 85 showed balanced CD4/CD8 phenotypes, whereas a second wave of clones that expanded from day 15 to 37 leaned towards CD4+. Only a couple of mild cases were covered by the study, and larger cohorts that include severe cases with pre-infection samples were considered necessary.

Ficoll-Paque density gradient centrifugation was the method used to isolate PBMCs. TCRdb shows the sequencer as Illumina NovaSeq 6000. Using 5'RACE with constant-segment primers, TCRalpha and TCRbeta cDNA libraries were constructed, with sample barcodes and unique molecular identifiers added in the process. RNA was extracted from every sample with Trizol reagent. Amplification of the libraries took two PCR steps, and the second step added a second sample barcode plus Illumina TruSeq adapters. Sequencing of the libraries was done on an Illumina NovaSeq, producing 2 x 150 bp paired-end reads. As for the authors' bioinformatics: The reads were demultiplexed and collapsed into UMI-guided consensus sequences using migec v1.2.7. Using mixcr v2.1.11, UMI consensuses were aligned to TRA and TRB V and J templates and then assembled into clonotypes. A clonotype was counted as expanded or contracted only if both edgeR and NoisET called the change significant, with noise models trained on biological replicates. edgeR calls used a false discovery rate-adjusted p below 0.01 and a log2 fold-change threshold of 1. As an exploratory analysis of dynamics, max-normalized trajectories of the 1000 most abundant clonotypes were examined by PCA with hierarchical clustering. Separately sequenced CD4+ and CD8+ repertoires were used to assign a CD4 or CD8 phenotype to each responding clone. TCRdb cleaned the public reads at Q25 with fastp, built clones with MiXCR and kept in-frame beta chains. Each record represents a unique CDR3 protein, reported with the most common genes and DNA among its rows. The V and J calls were determined by TCRdb, not by the authors. The sample profile shows about 82,000 distinct CDR3 sequences; roughly 13% of them were found once. About 40% of the sample belongs to the ten largest clones.

V is cut by 6 bases and J by 5 bases, and the space between the germline ends is 15 bases. From a lookup of the germline V gene, CDR1 and CDR2 are MDHEN and SYDVKM. Spanning cysteine to phenylalanine, the CDR3 consists of 14 amino acids. Of the read, only the CDR3 DNA is kept; its 42 bases are in frame from base 1. This receptor was taken from a man between 18 and 35 years old who had mild COVID-19 (a few samples of this study predate the infection). The sample titles of this study are shuffled in the database, so cell type and time point are left out; the donor was told from shared clones. Rearrangement joined TRBV28 to TRBJ2-3; the D gene may be TRBD1 or TRBD2, since each aligns over 5 bases. Sequenced sample: PBMCs or a T cell subset sorted from them (not recorded which). The sequenced DNA is TGTGCCAGCAGCTTAGAGGGGTTTTTAGATACGCAGTATTTT. This yields the protein CASSLEGFLDTQYF.